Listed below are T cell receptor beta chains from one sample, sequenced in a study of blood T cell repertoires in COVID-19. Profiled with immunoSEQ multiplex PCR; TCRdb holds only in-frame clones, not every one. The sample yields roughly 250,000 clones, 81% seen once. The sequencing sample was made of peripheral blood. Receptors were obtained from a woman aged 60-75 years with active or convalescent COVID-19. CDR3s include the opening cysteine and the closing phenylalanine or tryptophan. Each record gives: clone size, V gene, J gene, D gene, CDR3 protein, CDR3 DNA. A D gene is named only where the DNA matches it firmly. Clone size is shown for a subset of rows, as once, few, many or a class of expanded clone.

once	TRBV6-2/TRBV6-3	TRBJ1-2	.	CASSQGNYGYTF	TGTGCCAGCAGTCAGGGGAACTATGGCTACACCTTC
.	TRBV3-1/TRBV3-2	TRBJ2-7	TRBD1	CASSQGRGPTYEQYF	TGTGCCAGCAGCCAAGGAAGGGGGCCGACCTACGAGCAGTACTTC
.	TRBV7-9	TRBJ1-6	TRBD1	CASSLGQDNSPLHF	TGTGCCAGCAGCCTGGGACAGGATAATTCACCCCTCCACTTT
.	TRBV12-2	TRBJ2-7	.	CASRLVERRNSYEQYF	TGTGCAAGTCGCTTAGTGGAGAGGCGTAACTCCTACGAGCAGTACTTC
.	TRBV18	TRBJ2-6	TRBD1	CASSPPGQGTTGANVLTF	TGTGCCAGCTCACCACCGGGACAGGGGACGACTGGGGCCAACGTCCTGACTTTC
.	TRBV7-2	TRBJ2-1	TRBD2	CASSLEGAGGFNNEQFF	TGTGCCAGCAGCTTAGAAGGGGCGGGGGGCTTTAATAATGAGCAGTTCTTC
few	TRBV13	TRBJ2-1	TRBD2	CASSRPGLNNEQFF	TGTGCCAGCAGCCGGCCGGGACTAAACAATGAGCAGTTCTTC
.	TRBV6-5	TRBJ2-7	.	CASREGAYEQYF	TGTGCCAGCAGAGAGGGTGCCTACGAGCAGTACTTC
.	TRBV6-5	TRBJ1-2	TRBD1	CATHRGIFSNYGYTF	TGTGCCACCCACAGGGGGATCTTTTCTAACTATGGCTACACCTTC
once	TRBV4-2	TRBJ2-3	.	CASSPGAGDWADTQYF	TGTGCCAGCAGCCCAGGGGCGGGGGACTGGGCAGATACGCAGTATTTT
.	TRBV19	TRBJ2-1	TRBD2	CASSFPSGGSYNEQFF	TGTGCCAGTAGTTTTCCAAGCGGGGGGTCCTACAATGAGCAGTTCTTC
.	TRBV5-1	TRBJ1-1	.	CASSLGQDTEAFF	TGCGCCAGCAGCTTGGGACAGGACACTGAAGCTTTCTTT
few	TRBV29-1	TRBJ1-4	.	CSVGRGTNEKLFF	TGCAGCGTTGGGAGGGGAACTAATGAAAAACTGTTTTTT
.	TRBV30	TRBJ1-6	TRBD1	CAWRTGFSPLHF	TGTGCCTGGAGGACAGGGTTCTCACCCCTCCACTTT
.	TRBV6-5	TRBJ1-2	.	CASSYITTLGGYGYTF	TGTGCCAGCAGTTACATCACGACTTTAGGCGGCTATGGCTACACCTTC
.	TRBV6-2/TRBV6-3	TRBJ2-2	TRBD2	CASSPLTSGANTGELFF	TGTGCCAGCAGTCCCCTGACTAGCGGGGCGAACACCGGGGAGCTGTTTTTT
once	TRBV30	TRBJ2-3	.	CAWSAGGDTQYF	TGTGCCTGGAGTGCCGGGGGAGATACGCAGTATTTT
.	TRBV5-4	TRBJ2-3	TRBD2	CASSLKPLAGSDTQYF	TGTGCCAGCAGCTTGAAACCCCTAGCGGGGTCAGATACGCAGTATTTT
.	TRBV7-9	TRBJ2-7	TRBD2	CASSSRGGPASHEQYF	TGTGCCAGCAGCTCCCGCGGGGGGCCTGCCTCCCACGAGCAGTACTTC
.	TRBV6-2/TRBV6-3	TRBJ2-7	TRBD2	CASSYAWDYSYEQYF	TGTGCCAGCAGTTACGCGTGGGACTACTCCTACGAGCAGTACTTC
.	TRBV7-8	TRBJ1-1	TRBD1	CASSFSGQVNTEAFF	TGTGCCAGCAGCTTCTCGGGACAGGTGAACACTGAAGCTTTCTTT
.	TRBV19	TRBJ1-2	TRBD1	CASIDRASYGYTF	TGTGCCAGTATTGACAGGGCATCGTATGGCTACACCTTC
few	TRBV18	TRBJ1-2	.	CASSPPQRYGYTF	TGTGCCAGCTCACCACCGCAGCGTTATGGCTACACCTTC
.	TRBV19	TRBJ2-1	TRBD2	CASSPGLAGGPRVNEQFF	TGTGCCAGTAGTCCTGGACTAGCGGGGGGGCCTAGGGTCAATGAGCAGTTCTTC
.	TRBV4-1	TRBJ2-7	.	CASSQVFRTEIYEQYF	TGCGCCAGCAGCCAAGTGTTTAGGACAGAGATCTACGAGCAGTACTTC
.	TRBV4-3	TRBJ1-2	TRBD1	CASGPGTGPLEGYTF	TGCGCCAGCGGTCCGGGGACAGGGCCTTTGGAGGGCTACACCTTC
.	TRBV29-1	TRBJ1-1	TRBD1	CSVGTGANTEAFF	TGCAGCGTAGGCACAGGGGCGAACACTGAAGCTTTCTTT
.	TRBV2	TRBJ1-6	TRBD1	CASRAGWTGFNSPLHF	TGTGCCAGCAGGGCCGGTTGGACAGGGTTTAATTCACCCCTCCACTTT
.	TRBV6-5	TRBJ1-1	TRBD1	CASGLDRGNTEAFF	TGTGCCAGCGGACTGGACAGGGGGAACACTGAAGCTTTCTTT
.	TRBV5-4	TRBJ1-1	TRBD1	CASSIRQGSEAFF	TGTGCCAGCAGCATACGACAGGGGTCTGAAGCTTTCTTT